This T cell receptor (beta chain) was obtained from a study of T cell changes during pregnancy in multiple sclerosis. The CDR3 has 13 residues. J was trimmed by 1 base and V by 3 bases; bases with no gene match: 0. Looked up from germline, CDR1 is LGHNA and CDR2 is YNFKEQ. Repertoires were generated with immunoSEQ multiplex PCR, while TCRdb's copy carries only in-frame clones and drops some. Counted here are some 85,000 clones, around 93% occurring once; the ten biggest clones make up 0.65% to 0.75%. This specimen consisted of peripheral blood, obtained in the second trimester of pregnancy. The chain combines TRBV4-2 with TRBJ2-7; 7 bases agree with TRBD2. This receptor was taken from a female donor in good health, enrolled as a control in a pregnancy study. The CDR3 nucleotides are TGTGCCAGCAGCCAGGGACTATCCTACGAGCAGTACTTC. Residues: CASSQGLSYEQYF.